This paragraph reports one T cell receptor (beta chain). Its antigen is not identified. This entry belongs to a study of liver allograft versus peripheral blood T cells. The overall study: Recipients' peripheral blood served as the comparator for T cell receptor repertoires in transplanted livers. General study results and limits: Liver allograft T cell receptor repertoires were reported to differ from peripheral blood repertoires.

One entry per CDR3 protein, called by TCRdb with MiXCR from the reads. The sample includes approximately 9,000 distinct CDR3 sequences, under 20% seen only once; the top ten take about 1.2%. Germline V gene sequence: CDR1 LNHDA, CDR2 SQIVND (reference sequence). V lost 4 bases, J lost 0 bases, and 6 bases stayed unmatched. The CDR3 length is 16 residues. The chain joins TRBV19 to TRBJ1-3, with 7 bases that match TRBD1. This sequence was found in a human patient who had a liver transplant. Some T cells may have originated in the graft donor. CDR3 bases: TGTGCCAGTAGTAGGGGGACAGATTCCTCTGGAAACACCATATATTTT. Encoded protein: CASSRGTDSSGNTIYF.